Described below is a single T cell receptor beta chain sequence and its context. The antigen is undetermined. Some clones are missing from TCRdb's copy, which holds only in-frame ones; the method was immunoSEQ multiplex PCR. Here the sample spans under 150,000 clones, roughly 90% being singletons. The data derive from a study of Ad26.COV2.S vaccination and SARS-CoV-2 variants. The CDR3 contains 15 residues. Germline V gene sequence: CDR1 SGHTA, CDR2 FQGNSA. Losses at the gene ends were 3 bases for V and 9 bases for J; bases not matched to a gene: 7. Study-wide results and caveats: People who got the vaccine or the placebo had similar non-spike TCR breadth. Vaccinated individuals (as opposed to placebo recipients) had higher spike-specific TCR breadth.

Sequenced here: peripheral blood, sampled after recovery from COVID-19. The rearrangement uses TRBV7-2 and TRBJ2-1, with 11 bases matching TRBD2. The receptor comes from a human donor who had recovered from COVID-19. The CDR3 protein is CASSLISGGAVEQFF. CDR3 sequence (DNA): TGTGCCAGCAGCTTGATTAGCGGGGGGGCGGTTGAGCAGTTCTTC. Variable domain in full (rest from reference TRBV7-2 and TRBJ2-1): GAGVSQSPSNKVTEKGKDVELRCDPISGHTALYWYRQSLGQGLEFLIYFQGNSAPDKSGLPSDRFSAERTGGSVSTLTIQRTQQEDSAVYLCASSLISGGAVEQFFGPGTRLTVL.